Included here is one T cell receptor (beta chain) sequence, with context. Its antigen is undetermined. These data belong to a study of T-cell reconstitution after alpha-beta-depleted transplantation in children. Germline values: CDR1 SGHRS, CDR2 YFSETQ. This CDR3 is 14 amino acids long. J gave up 3 bases and V 4 bases, and 6 bases lay outside the gene matches. Findings of the study overall: Counts and diversity of T cells one year after transplant came mostly from newly produced T cells. Some patients' high day-60 TCRbeta diversity was attributed to recipient cells surviving conditioning. By about two months after transplant, alpha-beta T cells reportedly arose from several hundred graft clones that had expanded.

Unique molecular identifiers were built into the TCRbeta library. Each CDR3 protein gets one entry after TCRdb re-called the PCR reads with MiXCR. This table holds some 830,000 distinct CDR3 sequences, about 16% found once. The specimen comprised PBMCs, mostly from graft donor cells, sampled 360 days after TCRalphabeta/CD19-depleted stem cell transplant. The chain combines TRBV5-1 with TRBJ2-7; TRBD1 matches 8 bases. This sequence was found in a male patient aged 10-17 years who had a stem cell transplant for acute lymphoblastic leukemia, so the T cells may come from the graft donor. CDR3 region: CASSTRQGYYEQYF. CDR3 nucleotides: TGCGCCAGCAGCACCCGACAGGGGTACTACGAGCAGTACTTC.